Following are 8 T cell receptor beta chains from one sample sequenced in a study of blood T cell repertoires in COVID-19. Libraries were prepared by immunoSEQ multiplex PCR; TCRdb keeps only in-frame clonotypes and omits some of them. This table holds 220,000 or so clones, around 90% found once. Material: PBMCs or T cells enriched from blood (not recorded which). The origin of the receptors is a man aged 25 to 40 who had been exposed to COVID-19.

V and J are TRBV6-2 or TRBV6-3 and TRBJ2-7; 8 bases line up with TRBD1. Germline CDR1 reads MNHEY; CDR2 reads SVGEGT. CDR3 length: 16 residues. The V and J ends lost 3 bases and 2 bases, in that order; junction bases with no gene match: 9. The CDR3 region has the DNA TGTGCCAGCAGTTATCCTGGCAGGGGGCAAACCTACGAGCAGTACTTC. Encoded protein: CASSYPGRGQTYEQYF.

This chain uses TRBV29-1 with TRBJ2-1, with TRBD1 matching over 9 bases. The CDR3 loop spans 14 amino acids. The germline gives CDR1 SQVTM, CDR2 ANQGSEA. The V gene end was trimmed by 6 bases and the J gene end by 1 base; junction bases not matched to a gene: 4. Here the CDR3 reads CSVSGQGSYNEQFF. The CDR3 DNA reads TGCAGCGTCTCGGGACAGGGATCCTACAATGAGCAGTTCTTC.

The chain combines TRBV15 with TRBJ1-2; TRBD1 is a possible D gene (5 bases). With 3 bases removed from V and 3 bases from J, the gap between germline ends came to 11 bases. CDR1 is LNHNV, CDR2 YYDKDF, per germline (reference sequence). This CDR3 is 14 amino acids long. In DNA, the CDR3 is TGTGCCACCAGCAGGCCGGGGGTTGACTATGGCTACACCTTC. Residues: CATSRPGVDYGYTF.

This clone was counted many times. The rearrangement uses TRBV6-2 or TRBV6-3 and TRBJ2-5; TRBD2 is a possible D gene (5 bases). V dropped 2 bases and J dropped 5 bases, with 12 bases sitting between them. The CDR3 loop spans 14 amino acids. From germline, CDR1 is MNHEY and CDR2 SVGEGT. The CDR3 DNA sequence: TGTGCCAGCAGTTACGGGCTAGCCCGGGAGACCCAGTACTTC. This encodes CASSYGLARETQYF.

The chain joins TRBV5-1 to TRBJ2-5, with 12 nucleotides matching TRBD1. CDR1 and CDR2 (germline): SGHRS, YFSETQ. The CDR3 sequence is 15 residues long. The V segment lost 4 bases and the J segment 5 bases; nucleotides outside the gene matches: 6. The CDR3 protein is CASSIGTGGRETQYF. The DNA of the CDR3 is TGCGCCAGCAGCATAGGGACAGGGGGCAGGGAGACCCAGTACTTC.

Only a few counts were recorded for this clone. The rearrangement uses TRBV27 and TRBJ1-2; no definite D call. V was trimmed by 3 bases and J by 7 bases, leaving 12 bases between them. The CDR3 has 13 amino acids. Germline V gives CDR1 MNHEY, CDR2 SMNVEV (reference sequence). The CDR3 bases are TGTGCCAGCAGTTTCGGGGTTTTGGGTGGCTACACCTTC. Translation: CASSFGVLGGYTF.

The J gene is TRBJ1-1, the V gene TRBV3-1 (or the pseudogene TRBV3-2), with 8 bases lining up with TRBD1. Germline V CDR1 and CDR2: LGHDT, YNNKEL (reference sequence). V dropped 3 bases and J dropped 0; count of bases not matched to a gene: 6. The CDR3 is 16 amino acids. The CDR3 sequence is CASSQSGTGLNTEAFF. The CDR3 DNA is TGTGCCAGCAGCCAGTCCGGGACAGGTTTGAACACTGAAGCTTTCTTT.

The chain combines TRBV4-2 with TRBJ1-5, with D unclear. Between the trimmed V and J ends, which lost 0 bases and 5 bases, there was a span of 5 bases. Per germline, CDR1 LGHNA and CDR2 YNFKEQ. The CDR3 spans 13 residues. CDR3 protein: CASSQDSYQPQHF. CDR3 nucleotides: TGTGCCAGCAGCCAAGATTCGTATCAGCCCCAGCATTTT.